These 31 T cell receptor beta chains came from one sample sequenced in a study of patients and donors after allogeneic stem cell transplantation. TCRdb recomputed calls from the RT-PCR reads with MiXCR, one row per CDR3 protein. The data contain 920,000 or so distinct CDR3 sequences, about a sixth of them singletons. The sequencing sample was made of blood, either unsorted or a sorted T cell fraction (not recorded which). The receptors derive from a human donor who was either an allogeneic HSCT recipient or a stem cell or donor lymphocyte infusion donor (not recorded which). It is not recorded whose cells these are; they may come from a transplant donor.

The V gene is TRBV20-1, the J gene TRBJ2-1; no clear D. Germline CDR1 DFQATT, CDR2 SNEGSKA (reference sequence). Trimming took off 3 bases at V and 4 bases at J, with 10 bases between the two ends. CDR3 length: 13 residues. The CDR3 is CSASDKRYNEQFF. The DNA for the CDR3 is TGCAGTGCTAGTGATAAGCGATACAATGAGCAGTTCTTC.

The V and J genes are TRBV5-1 and TRBJ2-5, with TRBD2 identical over 8 bases. V dropped 0 bases and J dropped 4; count of bases not matched to a gene: 17. Per the germline V gene, CDR1 is SGHRS and CDR2 is YFSETQ. The CDR3 sequence is 19 residues long. CDR3 nucleotide sequence: TGCGCCAGCAGCTTGGGAAGGGTCAGCGGGGGAGCCCTCGGAGAGACCCAGTACTTC. Protein: CASSLGRVSGGALGETQYF.

This clonotype was recorded a few times. This chain connects TRBV20-1 to TRBJ2-2; no definite D call. The CDR3 runs to 16 residues. The V end was cut by 3 bases, the J end by 1 base, with 15 bases between. Germline CDR1 and CDR2: DFQATT and SNEGSKA (reference sequence). The CDR3 sequence is CSASGGFGENTGELFF. The CDR3 DNA reads as TGCAGTGCTAGTGGCGGTTTTGGAGAGAACACCGGGGAGCTGTTTTTT.

There are a few counts of this clonotype. The chain couples TRBV4-3 to TRBJ2-5; possibly TRBD1 for D (5 bases). CDR1 LGHNA and CDR2 YSLEER come from the germline V gene. Trimming took off 3 bases at V and 4 bases at J, with 18 bases between the two ends. The CDR3 contains 16 residues. The CDR3 loop is CASSHGQGEGRETQYF. The DNA of the CDR3 is TGCGCCAGCAGCCACGGCCAGGGCGAAGGGCGAGAGACCCAGTACTTC.

This chain connects TRBV5-1 to TRBJ2-5, with 10 bases identical to TRBD2. The V segment lost 6 bases and the J segment 2 bases; nucleotides outside the gene matches: 4. Germline lookup yields CDR1 SGHRS and CDR2 YFSETQ. The CDR3 runs 14 residues. CDR3 nucleotide sequence: TGCGCCAGCAATAGCGGGAGGCCTCAAGAGACCCAGTACTTC. Translating it yields CASNSGRPQETQYF. Drawing the rest from reference TRBV5-1 and TRBJ2-5, the complete variable domain is KAGVTQTPRYLIKTRGQQVTLSCSPISGHRSVSWYQQTPGQGLQFLFEYFSETQRNKGNFPGRFSGRQFSNSRSEMNVSTLELGDSALYLCASNSGRPQETQYFGPGTRLLVL.

This chain connects TRBV12-3 or TRBV12-4 to TRBJ2-7; 10 positions agree with TRBD1. The J segment lost 3 bases and the V segment lost 5 bases, leaving 7 bases of the junction unmatched. This CDR3 comprises 15 residues. The CDR3 region has the DNA TGTGCCAGCAGTCGCACCTGGGACAGGGGCTACGAGCAGTACTTC. This translates into CASSRTWDRGYEQYF.

This clonotype was seen repeatedly, ten times or more. This chain joins TRBV12-3 or TRBV12-4 and TRBJ1-1; D is uncertain. This CDR3 spans 12 amino acids. V lost 10 bases to trimming and J lost 1 base, with 10 bases between them. This chain's CDR3 is CATRPGNTEAFF. The CDR3 DNA follows: TGTGCCACCAGACCCGGGAACACTGAAGCTTTCTTT.

This chain joins TRBV6-5 and TRBJ1-1; D is undetermined. V lost 2 bases to trimming and J lost 7 bases, with 14 bases between them. CDR1 is MNHEY, CDR2 SVGAGI, per germline. There are 14 residues in the CDR3. The CDR3 sequence: CASSYKSTGVEAFF. The CDR3 bases are TGTGCCAGCAGTTACAAGTCTACTGGGGTTGAAGCTTTCTTT.

The rearrangement joins TRBV5-1 to TRBJ1-2; 10 nucleotides align to TRBD1. The CDR3 sequence is 15 residues long. Losses at the gene ends were 3 bases for V and 3 bases for J; bases not matched to a gene: 5. Looked up from germline, CDR1 is SGHRS and CDR2 is YFSETQ. CDR3 sequence reads: CASSSSGTGDYGYTF. In nucleotides, the CDR3 is TGCGCCAGCAGCTCTTCCGGGACAGGGGACTATGGCTACACCTTC.

The chain has TRBV6-2 or TRBV6-3 and TRBJ1-1; 9 positions agree with TRBD1. CDR1 and CDR2 (germline): MNHEY, SVGEGT. The CDR3 has 15 residues. The trim removed 0 bases at V and 5 bases at J, leaving 4 bases unmatched. Here the CDR3 DNA reads TGTGCCAGCAGTTACTCGACAGGGGGAGGAACTGAAGCTTTCTTT. It translates to CASSYSTGGGTEAFF.

The gene calls are TRBV10-3 and TRBJ2-1; D possibly corresponds to TRBD1 (6 bases). CDR1 is ENHRY, CDR2 SYGVKD, per germline. The V end was cut by 6 bases, the J end by 3 bases, with 15 bases between. The length of the CDR3 is 15 residues. CDR3 region: CAIRAPGHYYNEQFF. The CDR3 coding sequence is TGTGCCATCAGGGCGCCGGGACACTACTACAATGAGCAGTTCTTC.

This clonotype occurred a few times. The rearrangement joins TRBV27 to TRBJ2-1; a possible D gene is TRBD2 (6 bases). CDR3 size: 15 residues. V lost 2 bases and J 8 bases, leaving 16 bases between the germline ends. Germline loops: CDR1 MNHEY, CDR2 SMNVEV (reference sequence). This CDR3 reads CASSLRTTPSDEQFF. Written as DNA, the CDR3 is TGTGCCAGCAGTTTAAGGACTACCCCGTCGGATGAGCAGTTCTTC.

The chain is built from TRBV18 and TRBJ1-1; possible D gene TRBD1, 6 bases. CDR3 length: 15 residues. From germline, CDR1 is KGHSH and CDR2 LQKENI. Trimming cost V 5 bases and J 1 base, with 14 bases left between them. CDR3 loop: CASSGGTGSNTEAFF. The CDR3 DNA follows: TGTGCCAGCTCAGGGGGAACAGGGTCGAACACTGAAGCTTTCTTT.

The V call is TRBV7-9, the J call TRBJ2-7; TRBD1 might be the D (6 bases). The germline V gene has CDR1 SEHNR and CDR2 FQNEAQ (reference sequence). The V end lost 6 bases, the J end lost 3 bases, and 12 bases lay between the germline ends. This CDR3 has 13 amino acids. CDR3 DNA sequence: TGTGCCAGCAGTGGACAGCGAAACTACGAGCAGTACTTC. As protein: CASSGQRNYEQYF.

This chain links TRBV5-1 with TRBJ2-7; 8 bases are a match to TRBD2. This CDR3 region has 16 residues. Per germline, CDR1 SGHRS and CDR2 YFSETQ. Germline trimming cut 5 bases from V and 2 bases from J; bases unmatched to any gene: 12. CDR3 amino acids: CASSKELAVSTYEQYF. CDR3 DNA: TGCGCCAGCAGTAAGGAACTAGCGGTATCGACCTACGAGCAGTACTTC.

The chain's CDR3 is CASRSTGENTEAFF. As DNA, the CDR3 is TGCGCCAGCAGATCGACAGGGGAGAACACTGAAGCTTTCTTT. This chain links TRBV5-1 with TRBJ1-1; 8 positions match TRBD1. The germline V gene encodes CDR1 SGHRS and CDR2 YFSETQ. The CDR3 spans 14 residues. With V trimmed by 5 bases and J by 1 base, 4 bases remained unmatched.

This clonotype has only a few counts. J is TRBJ2-3 and V is TRBV18, with TRBD1 matching over 9 bases. The length of the CDR3 is 15 residues. Germline V gives CDR1 KGHSH, CDR2 LQKENI. V shed 5 bases and J 3 bases; nucleotides not matched to a gene: 6. The CDR3 spells CASSAGTGRTDTQYF. In DNA, the CDR3 is TGTGCCAGCTCAGCCGGGACAGGGAGGACAGATACGCAGTATTTT. The whole variable domain, remainder taken from reference TRBV18 and TRBJ2-3, is NAGVMQNPRHLVRRRGQEARLRCSPMKGHSHVYWYRQLPEEGLKFMVYLQKENIIDESGMPKERFSAEFPKEGPSILRIQQVVRGDSAAYFCASSAGTGRTDTQYFGPGTRLTVL.

This chain connects TRBV5-4 to TRBJ2-1; unclear D gene. With 9 bases removed from V and 9 bases from J, the gap between germline ends came to 10 bases. The CDR3 is made up of 10 amino acids. In germline, CDR1 is SGHNT, CDR2 YYREEE (reference sequence). DNA of the CDR3: TGTGCCAACGGGTTTAGTGAGCAGTTCTTC. It translates to CANGFSEQFF.

The chain carries TRBV29-1 and TRBJ2-3; the D gene is possibly TRBD2 (6 bases). Trimming removed 7 bases at V and 3 bases at J, with 14 bases between. From germline, CDR1 is SQVTM and CDR2 ANQGSEA. There are 13 residues in the CDR3. DNA for the CDR3: TGCAGCGGGGCGGCAGGGACTACAGATACGCAGTATTTT. Translation: CSGAAGTTDTQYF.

The chain couples TRBV14 to TRBJ2-2, with unresolved D. The CDR3 spans 18 residues. Per germline, CDR1 SGHDN and CDR2 FVKESK. V shed 0 bases and J shed 4 bases, with 18 bases lying between them. CDR3 in DNA: TGTGCCAGCAGCCAAGAGGCCTATGGCATGGGTAGCACCGGGGAGCTGTTTTTT. This gives the protein CASSQEAYGMGSTGELFF.

The chain uses TRBV2 and TRBJ1-2; no reliable D call. CDR1 SNHLY and CDR2 FYNNEI come from the germline V gene. Trimming removed 7 bases at V and 4 bases at J, with 13 bases between. The CDR3 length is 13 residues. CDR3 coding DNA: TGTGCCAGCACCCCTAGGCTCGTCTATGGCTACACCTTC. Translating gives CASTPRLVYGYTF.

There are a few counts of this clonotype. This chain joins TRBV7-9 and TRBJ2-7, with 8 nucleotides matching TRBD1. Germline values: CDR1 SEHNR, CDR2 FQNEAQ (reference sequence). V lost 5 bases, J lost 3 bases, and 6 bases stayed unmatched. The CDR3 totals 14 residues. The CDR3 DNA sequence: TGTGCCAGCAGCATCCAGGACAGGGTCTACGAGCAGTACTTC. Translated: CASSIQDRVYEQYF.

This clonotype was observed once. The chain joins TRBV12-3 or TRBV12-4 to TRBJ2-1; 9 bases agree with TRBD2. The CDR3 is made up of 15 amino acids. Losses at the gene ends were 3 bases for V and 6 bases for J; bases not matched to a gene: 6. CDR3 sequence reads: CASSFPSGVFNEQFF. The CDR3 DNA reads as TGTGCCAGCAGTTTCCCTAGCGGGGTGTTCAATGAGCAGTTCTTC.

This clonotype has a handful of counts. The rearrangement links TRBV20-1 to TRBJ2-1; unclear D gene. The V gene lost 3 bases and the J gene lost 4 bases, with 13 bases spanning the gap. The length of the CDR3 is 14 residues. Germline assignment: CDR1 DFQATT and CDR2 SNEGSKA (reference sequence). CDR3 DNA: TGCAGTGCTAGTAAAGGCAGCTCATACAATGAGCAGTTCTTC. It encodes CSASKGSSYNEQFF.

This chain connects TRBV30 to TRBJ2-7; the D is unclear. Germline V gene data show CDR1 as GTSNPN and CDR2 as SVGIG (reference sequence). The V end was cut by 0 bases, the J end by 3 bases, with 9 bases between. This CDR3 is built from 13 residues. The CDR3 region has the DNA TGTGCCTGGAGTGTAACTGGTTACTACGAGCAGTACTTC. This gives the protein CAWSVTGYYEQYF.

A few counts support this clonotype. J is TRBJ2-5 and V is TRBV3-1; no definite D call. V dropped 3 bases and J dropped 9 bases, with 20 bases sitting between them. The CDR3 sequence is 15 residues long. Looked up from germline, CDR1 is LGHDT and CDR2 is YNNKEL (reference sequence). CDR3 residues: CASSHRSGETVAQYF. CDR3 DNA sequence: TGTGCCAGCAGCCATCGCTCGGGCGAAACCGTGGCCCAGTACTTC.

This clonotype was seen a handful of times. J is TRBJ2-2 and V is TRBV6-1; D unclear. Germline-derived CDR1 and CDR2 are MNHNS and SASEGT. The CDR3 consists of 11 residues. V lost 6 bases to trimming and J lost 5 bases, with 4 bases between them. CDR3 in amino acids: CASRHTGELFF. CDR3 sequence (DNA): TGTGCCAGCAGACATACCGGGGAGCTGTTTTTT.

The sample holds a few counts of this clonotype. V usage is TRBV7-2 and J usage is TRBJ1-2; the D gene is possibly TRBD1 (5 bases). CDR1 SGHTA and CDR2 FQGNSA come from the germline V gene. Trimming left V 5 bases short and J 1 base short, with 11 bases between. The CDR3 extends over 14 amino acids. The CDR3 sequence: CASSAAGGNYGYTF. The DNA of the CDR3 is TGTGCCAGCAGCGCAGCGGGGGGTAACTATGGCTACACCTTC. Full variable domain (rest looked up from reference TRBV7-2 and TRBJ1-2): GAGVSQSPSNKVTEKGKDVELRCDPISGHTALYWYRQSLGQGLEFLIYFQGNSAPDKSGLPSDRFSAERTGGSVSTLTIQRTQQEDSAVYLCASSAAGGNYGYTFGSGTRLTVV.

This clonotype was seen at least ten times. This rearrangement joins TRBV12-3 or TRBV12-4 to TRBJ2-1; 9 bases fit TRBD2. V shed 1 base and J 7 bases; nucleotides not matched to a gene: 5. The CDR3 loop spans 15 amino acids. CDR3 nucleotides: TGTGCCAGCAGTTTAGGGCGGGAGGGTGAAAATGAGCAGTTCTTC. Protein sequence: CASSLGREGENEQFF.

This clonotype has a handful of counts. The chain links TRBV21-1 to TRBJ1-5. TRBV21-1 is deemed a pseudogene. The CDR3 is made up of 14 amino acids. Here the CDR3 reads CASSKDLSNQPQHF. The CDR3 region has the DNA TGTGCCAGCAGCAAGGACCTTAGCAATCAGCCCCAGCATTTT.

The CDR3 nucleotides are TGTGCCTGGAGTAAGTCAGGTCTCTCAGATACGCAGTATTTT. Residues: CAWSKSGLSDTQYF. The rearrangement links TRBV30 to TRBJ2-3; D is undetermined. From germline, CDR1 is GTSNPN and CDR2 SVGIG (reference sequence). V shed 2 bases and J shed 4 bases, with 13 bases lying between them. This CDR3 region has 14 residues.